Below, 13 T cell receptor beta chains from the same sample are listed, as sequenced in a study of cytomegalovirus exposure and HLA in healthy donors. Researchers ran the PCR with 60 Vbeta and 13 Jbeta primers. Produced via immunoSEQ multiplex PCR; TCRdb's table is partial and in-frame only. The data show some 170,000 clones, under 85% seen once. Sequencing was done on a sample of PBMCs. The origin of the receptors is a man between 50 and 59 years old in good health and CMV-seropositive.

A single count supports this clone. CDR3 bases: TGTGCCAGCAGCTTAGGTCAGGGTAATCAGCCCCAGCATTTT. It is translated as CASSLGQGNQPQHF. V and J are TRBV11-2 and TRBJ1-5, with D perhaps matching TRBD1 (5 bases). Trimming removed 1 base at V and 4 bases at J, with 8 bases between. The CDR3 spans 14 residues. Germline V gene data show CDR1 as SGHAT and CDR2 as FQNNGV.

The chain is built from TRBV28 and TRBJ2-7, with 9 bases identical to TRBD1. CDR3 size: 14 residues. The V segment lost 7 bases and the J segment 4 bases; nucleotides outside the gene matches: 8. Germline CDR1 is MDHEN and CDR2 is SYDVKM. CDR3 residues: CASMGAGQGYEQYF. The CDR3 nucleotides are TGTGCCAGCATGGGGGCCGGACAGGGGTACGAGCAGTACTTC.

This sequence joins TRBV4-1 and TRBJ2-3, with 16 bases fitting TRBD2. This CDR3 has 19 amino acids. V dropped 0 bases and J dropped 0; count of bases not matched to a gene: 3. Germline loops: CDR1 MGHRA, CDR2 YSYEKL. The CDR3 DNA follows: TGCGCCAGCAGCCAAGACGGGACTAGCGGGGGGGCTAGCACAGATACGCAGTATTTT. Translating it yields CASSQDGTSGGASTDTQYF.

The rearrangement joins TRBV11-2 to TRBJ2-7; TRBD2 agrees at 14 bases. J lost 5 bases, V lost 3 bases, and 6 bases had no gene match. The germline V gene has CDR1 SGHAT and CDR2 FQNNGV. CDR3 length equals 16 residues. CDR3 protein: CASSFPQGLAGDEQYF. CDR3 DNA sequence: TGTGCCAGCAGCTTTCCCCAGGGACTAGCGGGAGACGAGCAGTACTTC.

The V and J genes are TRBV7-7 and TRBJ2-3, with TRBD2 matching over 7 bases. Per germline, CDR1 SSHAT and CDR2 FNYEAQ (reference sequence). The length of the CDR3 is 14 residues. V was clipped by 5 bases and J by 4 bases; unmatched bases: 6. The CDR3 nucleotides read TGTGCCAGCAGCCTCCAAGCGGGGTCAGATACGCAGTATTTT. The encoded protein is CASSLQAGSDTQYF.

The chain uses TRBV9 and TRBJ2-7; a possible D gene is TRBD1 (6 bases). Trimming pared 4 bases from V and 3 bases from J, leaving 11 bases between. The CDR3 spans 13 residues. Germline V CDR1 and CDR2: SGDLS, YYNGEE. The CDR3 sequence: CASSPPDSYEQYF. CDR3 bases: TGTGCCAGCAGCCCCCCGGACAGCTACGAGCAGTACTTC.

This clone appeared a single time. The CDR3 spells CASSWGGRNADEQFF. CDR3 in DNA: TGTGCCAGCAGCTGGGGAGGTAGAAATGCCGATGAGCAGTTCTTC. The chain combines TRBV11-2 with TRBJ2-1, with D perhaps matching TRBD2 (6 bases). The CDR3 covers 15 residues. Germline CDR1 is SGHAT and CDR2 is FQNNGV. Trimming removed 4 bases at V and 8 bases at J, with 18 bases between.

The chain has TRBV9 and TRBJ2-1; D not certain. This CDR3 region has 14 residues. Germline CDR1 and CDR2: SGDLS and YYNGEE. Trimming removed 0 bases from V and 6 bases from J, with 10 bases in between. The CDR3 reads CASSVAGVGNEQFF. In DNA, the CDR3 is TGTGCCAGCAGCGTAGCTGGAGTTGGCAATGAGCAGTTCTTC.

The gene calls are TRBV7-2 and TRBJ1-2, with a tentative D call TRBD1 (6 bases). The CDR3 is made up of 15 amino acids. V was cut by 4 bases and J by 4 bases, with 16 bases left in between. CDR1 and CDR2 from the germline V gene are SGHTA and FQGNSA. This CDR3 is CASSSQGQRGYGYTF. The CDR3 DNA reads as TGTGCCAGCAGCTCACAGGGCCAAAGGGGCTATGGCTACACCTTC.

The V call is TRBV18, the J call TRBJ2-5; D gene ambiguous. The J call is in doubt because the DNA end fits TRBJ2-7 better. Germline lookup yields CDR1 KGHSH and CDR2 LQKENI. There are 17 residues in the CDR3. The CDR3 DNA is TGTGCCAGCTCACCACCTAGTGGGCATACAAGCTCCTACGAGCAGTACTTC. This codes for CASSPPSGHTSSYEQYF.

CDR3 protein: CASSPRGAGNTYEQYF. The CDR3 DNA follows: TGTGCCAGCAGCCCCCGCGGGGCGGGGAATACCTACGAGCAGTACTTC. V gene TRBV9 combines with J gene TRBJ2-7; TRBD2 might be the D (6 bases). Trimming pared 4 bases from V and 2 bases from J, leaving 19 bases between. Germline values: CDR1 SGDLS, CDR2 YYNGEE. The CDR3 loop spans 16 amino acids.

CDR3 amino acids: CASSVKASGGTDTQYF. CDR3 sequence (DNA): TGTGCCAGCAGCGTAAAGGCGAGCGGGGGCACAGATACGCAGTATTTT. The chain carries TRBV9 and TRBJ2-3, with TRBD2 matching 7 bases. This CDR3 is 16 amino acids long. V gave up 1 base and J gave up 1 base; unmatched junction bases: 6. CDR1 is SGDLS, CDR2 YYNGEE, per germline.

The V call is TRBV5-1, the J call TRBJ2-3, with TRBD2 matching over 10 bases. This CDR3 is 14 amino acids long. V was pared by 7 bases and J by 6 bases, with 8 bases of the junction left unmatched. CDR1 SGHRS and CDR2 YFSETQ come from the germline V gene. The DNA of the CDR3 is TGCGCCAGCGAGGAGCGGGGGGGCTCGGATACGCAGTATTTT. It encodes CASEERGGSDTQYF.